The sequence of this T cell receptor (beta chain) was determined in a study of shared clonotypes between healthy human individuals. Study-level results: Rarefaction indicated that sorted-subset sequencing remained incomplete although depth was large.

Adult Caucasians living in Nashville, Tennessee made up all of the donors. On this clone itself: The antigen remains unidentified.

Genomic DNA belonging to each subset was distributed in equal measure over several immunoSEQ plates. Only in-frame clones appear in the TCRdb table, and some are missing; sequencing was by immunoSEQ multiplex PCR. Of about 1 million clones in the sample, about 70% were seen once. The clonotype was recovered from a man aged 18 to 29 in good health. Specimen: memory CD4+ T cells sorted from blood. Subset of the sample: CD45RA-negative fraction.

The CDR3 DNA reads TGTGCCAGCACCCGGACGCGTGATTCACCCCTCCACTTT. As protein: CASTRTRDSPLHF. The chain employs TRBV2 and TRBJ1-6; D is uncertain. Looked up from germline, CDR1 is SNHLY and CDR2 is FYNNEI. V lost 7 bases, J lost 8 bases, and 12 bases lay in between. The CDR3 length is 13 residues.